These T cell receptor beta chains were read from a single sample in a study of regulatory T cells in long-lasting Graves disease. Using its own MiXCR run on the multiplex PCR reads, TCRdb lists one record per CDR3 protein. The sample lists around 460,000 distinct CDR3 sequences, 20% to 25% occurring once. Sequenced here: peripheral blood mononuclear cells (PBMCs), sampled when the disease was refractory, from a patient treated with antithyroid drugs. These receptors all come from a female donor with Graves disease. The CDR3 runs from the conserved cysteine through the conserved F or W. A D gene is named only where the DNA matches it firmly. Size values are once, few and many counts, or a class for expanded clones, and some rows have none.

CDR3,DNA,D,V,J,size
CSAAGGLAAQFF,TGCAGTGCTGCCGGAGGACTAGCTGCGCAGTTCTTC,TRBD2,TRBV20-1,TRBJ2-1,many
CSARQVSYNEQFF,TGCAGTGCTCGGCAGGTCTCCTACAATGAGCAGTTCTTC,NA,TRBV20-1,TRBJ2-1,NA
CASRPGQGAGGYTF,TGTGCCAGCAGGCCGGGACAGGGGGCAGGCGGCTACACCTTC,TRBD1,TRBV7-2,TRBJ1-2,many
CASSSRDRVDEQYF,TGTGCCAGCAGCAGCCGGGACAGGGTTGACGAGCAGTACTTC,TRBD1,TRBV7-8,TRBJ2-7,NA
CASSLVGTGEKLFF,TGTGCCAGCAGCTTGGTTGGGACAGGTGAAAAACTGTTTTTT,TRBD1,TRBV5-4,TRBJ1-4,NA
CASSTGTSGTEQYF,TGTGCCAGCAGCACCGGGACTAGCGGGACCGAGCAGTACTTC,TRBD2,TRBV12-3/TRBV12-4,TRBJ2-7,few
CSQDFLSYEQYF,TGCAGTCAAGACTTCCTCTCCTACGAGCAGTACTTC,NA,TRBV20-1,TRBJ2-7,NA
CASRLTEGLNTEAFF,TGCGCCAGCAGACTGACTGAGGGGCTGAACACTGAAGCTTTCTTT,NA,TRBV5-1,TRBJ1-1,many
CASSRGTVEYF,TGTGCCAGCAGCCGAGGGACAGTTGAATACTTC,TRBD1,TRBV27,TRBJ2-4,many
CASSPRGEKNEKLFF,TGTGCCAGCAGCCCTCGGGGGGAGAAGAATGAAAAACTGTTTTTT,NA,TRBV6-1,TRBJ1-4,many
CSARRAGDQETQYF,TGCAGTGCTAGAAGAGCGGGGGACCAAGAGACCCAGTACTTC,TRBD2,TRBV20-1,TRBJ2-5,NA
CASSEQATGELFF,TGCGCCAGCAGTGAGCAGGCCACCGGGGAGCTGTTTTTT,NA,TRBV10-2,TRBJ2-2,NA
CSVVLTGGGGTQYF,TGCAGCGTTGTTCTGACAGGGGGAGGGGGGACCCAGTACTTC,TRBD1,TRBV29-1,TRBJ2-5,many
CASQTGSYEQYF,TGTGCCAGCCAAACCGGCTCCTACGAGCAGTACTTC,NA,TRBV6-1,TRBJ2-7,many
CASSYPKKAYNEQFF,TGTGCCAGCAGTTATCCGAAAAAAGCTTACAATGAGCAGTTCTTC,NA,TRBV6-2/TRBV6-3,TRBJ2-1,few
CSAKGTFNQETQYF,TGCAGTGCGAAAGGGACATTCAACCAAGAGACCCAGTACTTC,NA,TRBV20-1,TRBJ2-5,many
CSARVNGELFF,TGCAGCGCCCGTGTCAACGGGGAGCTGTTTTTT,NA,TRBV29-1,TRBJ2-2,few
CASSTDRGYYGYTF,TGTGCCAGCAGCACGGACAGGGGATACTATGGCTACACCTTC,TRBD1,TRBV7-2,TRBJ1-2,NA
CASSHIGQGFF,TGTGCCAGCAGTCATATAGGACAGGGGTTCTTC,TRBD1,TRBV28,TRBJ2-1,once
CASSLEGLQTAVYEQYF,TGTGCCAGCAGCTTAGAAGGTTTGCAGACGGCTGTTTACGAGCAGTACTTC,NA,TRBV11-2,TRBJ2-7,few
CASSGRTGKGDSYEQYF,TGTGCCAGCAGCGGACGGACTGGGAAGGGAGACTCCTACGAGCAGTACTTC,NA,TRBV7-9,TRBJ2-7,many
CAIKAGQGVNEQYF,TGTGCCATCAAGGCGGGACAGGGGGTTAACGAGCAGTACTTC,TRBD1,TRBV10-3,TRBJ2-7,NA
CASSLYRSYEQYF,TGTGCCAGCAGCTTATATCGGTCCTACGAGCAGTACTTC,NA,TRBV5-6,TRBJ2-7,NA
CAWSLVRGSGYTF,TGTGCCTGGAGCCTTGTCAGGGGGTCAGGCTACACCTTC,TRBD1,TRBV30,TRBJ1-2,many
CASSLVNYEQYF,TGTGCCAGCAGCTTAGTAAACTACGAGCAGTACTTC,NA,TRBV7-8,TRBJ2-7,many
CASRNDRGGEDTQYF,TGTGCCAGCAGAAACGACAGGGGGGGAGAAGATACGCAGTATTTT,TRBD1,TRBV28,TRBJ2-3,NA
CASSWVQGYAEQYF,TGTGCCAGCAGTTGGGTCCAGGGTTACGCCGAGCAGTACTTC,NA,TRBV5-6,TRBJ2-7,few
CASSLVRRGYWQPQHF,TGTGCCAGCAGCCTGGTCCGGCGGGGATATTGGCAGCCCCAGCATTTT,NA,TRBV7-9,TRBJ1-5,few
CASSYWGLGNEQFF,TGTGCCAGCAGCTATTGGGGACTAGGGAATGAGCAGTTCTTC,TRBD2,TRBV5-5,TRBJ2-1,NA